Described below is a single TCR beta chain sequence and its context. Methods used by the authors: Estimation of nucleated cell counts relied on the amplification of reference gene primers. The method was immunoSEQ multiplex PCR; TCRdb's version includes in-frame clones alone and lacks a portion of them. The DNA was the basis for D and trimming; V, J and clone size are from that table. The sample lists tens of thousands of clones; about 86% were seen once. The ends lost 4 bases at V and 5 bases at J; junction bases unmatched: 6. Germline V gene data show CDR1 as MDHEN and CDR2 as SYDVKM. This CDR3 spans 14 amino acids. This sample was taken from a study of blood T cell repertoires in COVID-19. Turning to the study itself: Acute and convalescent COVID-19 samples came from the United States, Italy and Spain. T cells, B-cell-depleted T cells, or PBMCs provided the cDNA or gDNA that served as material.

Input material: peripheral blood. This sequence joins TRBV28 and TRBJ1-2; 8 bases map to TRBD1. The receptor's source is a woman between 70 and 85 years old with acute or convalescent COVID-19. DNA for the CDR3: TGTGCCAGCAGTTCAGGGGGCGCTCGGTATGGCTACACCTTC. Its translation: CASSSGGARYGYTF.